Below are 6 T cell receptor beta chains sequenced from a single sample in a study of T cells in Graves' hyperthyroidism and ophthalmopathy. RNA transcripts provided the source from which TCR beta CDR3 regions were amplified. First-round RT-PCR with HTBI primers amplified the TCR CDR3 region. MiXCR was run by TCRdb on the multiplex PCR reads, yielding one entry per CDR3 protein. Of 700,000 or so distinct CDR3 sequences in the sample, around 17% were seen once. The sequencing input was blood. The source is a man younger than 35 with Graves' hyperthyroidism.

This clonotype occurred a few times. The CDR3 region has the DNA TGTGCCACCAGTGACCCCCGACAGACTAGGGGGGAGACCCAGTACTTC. Protein: CATSDPRQTRGETQYF. V and J are TRBV24-1 and TRBJ2-5; tentatively, D is TRBD1 or TRBD2 (6 bases each). This CDR3 is built from 16 residues. Germline CDR1 is KGHDR and CDR2 is SFDVKD. V gave up 4 bases and J gave up 5 bases, with 19 bases separating them.

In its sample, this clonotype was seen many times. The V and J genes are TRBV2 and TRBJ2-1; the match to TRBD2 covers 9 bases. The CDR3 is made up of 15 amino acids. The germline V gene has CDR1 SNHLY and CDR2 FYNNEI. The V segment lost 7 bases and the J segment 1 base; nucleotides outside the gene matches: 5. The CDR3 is CASTPLAGSYNEQFF. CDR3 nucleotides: TGTGCCAGCACCCCCCTAGCGGGATCCTACAATGAGCAGTTCTTC. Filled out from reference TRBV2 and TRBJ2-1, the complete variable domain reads EPEVTQTPSHQVTQMGQEVILRCVPISNHLYFYWYRQILGQKVEFLVSFYNNEISEKSEIFDDQFSVERPDGSNFTLKIRSTKLEDSAMYFCASTPLAGSYNEQFFGPGTRLTVL.

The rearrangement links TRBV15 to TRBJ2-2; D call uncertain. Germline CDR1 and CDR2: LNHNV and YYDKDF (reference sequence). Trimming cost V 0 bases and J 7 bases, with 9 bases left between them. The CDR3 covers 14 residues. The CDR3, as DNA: TGTGCCACCAGCAGAGATCTTATCGGCGGGGAGCTGTTTTTT. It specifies CATSRDLIGGELFF.

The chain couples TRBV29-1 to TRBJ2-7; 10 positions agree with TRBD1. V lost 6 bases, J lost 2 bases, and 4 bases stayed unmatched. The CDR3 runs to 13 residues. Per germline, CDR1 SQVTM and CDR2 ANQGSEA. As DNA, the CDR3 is TGCAGCGTCACCGGGACAGGGGCCTACGAGCAGTACTTC. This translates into CSVTGTGAYEQYF.

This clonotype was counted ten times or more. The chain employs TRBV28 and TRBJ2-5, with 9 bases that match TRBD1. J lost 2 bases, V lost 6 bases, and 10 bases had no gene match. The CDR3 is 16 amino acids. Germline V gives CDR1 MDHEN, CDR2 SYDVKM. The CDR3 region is CASREDRGGGQETQYF. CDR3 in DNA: TGTGCCAGCAGGGAGGACAGGGGAGGCGGACAAGAGACCCAGTACTTC. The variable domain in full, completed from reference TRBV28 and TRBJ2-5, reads DVKVTQSSRYLVKRTGEKVFLECVQDMDHENMFWYRQDPGLGLRLIYFSYDVKMKEKGDIPEGYSVSREKKERFSLILESASTNQTSMYLCASREDRGGGQETQYFGPGTRLLVL.

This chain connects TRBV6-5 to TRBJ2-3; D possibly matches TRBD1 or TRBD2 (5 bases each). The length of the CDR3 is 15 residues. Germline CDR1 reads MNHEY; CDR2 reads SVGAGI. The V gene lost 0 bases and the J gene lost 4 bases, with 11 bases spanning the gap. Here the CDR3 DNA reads TGTGCCAGCAGTTACTCGGCAGGGCGGGCAGATACGCAGTATTTT. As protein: CASSYSAGRADTQYF.